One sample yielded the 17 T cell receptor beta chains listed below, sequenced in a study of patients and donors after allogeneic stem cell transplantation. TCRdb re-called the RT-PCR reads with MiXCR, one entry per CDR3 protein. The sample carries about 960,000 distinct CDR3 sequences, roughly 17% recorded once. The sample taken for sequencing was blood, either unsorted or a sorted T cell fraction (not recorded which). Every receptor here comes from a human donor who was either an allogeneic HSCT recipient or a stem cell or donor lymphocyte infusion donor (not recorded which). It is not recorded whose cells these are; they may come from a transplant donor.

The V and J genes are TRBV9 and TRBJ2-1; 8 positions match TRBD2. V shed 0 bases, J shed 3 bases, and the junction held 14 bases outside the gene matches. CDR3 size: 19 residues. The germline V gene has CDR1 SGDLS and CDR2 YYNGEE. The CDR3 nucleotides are TGTGCCAGCAGCGTAGAATTATTCGAGCGGGGGCCACGCTACAATGAGCAGTTCTTC. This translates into CASSVELFERGPRYNEQFF.

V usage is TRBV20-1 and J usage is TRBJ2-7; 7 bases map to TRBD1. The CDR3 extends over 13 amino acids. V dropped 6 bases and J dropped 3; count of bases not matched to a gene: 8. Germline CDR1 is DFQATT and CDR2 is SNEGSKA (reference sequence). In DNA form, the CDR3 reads TGCAGTGCCGGACAACAGGGGAGCTACGAGCAGTACTTC. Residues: CSAGQQGSYEQYF.

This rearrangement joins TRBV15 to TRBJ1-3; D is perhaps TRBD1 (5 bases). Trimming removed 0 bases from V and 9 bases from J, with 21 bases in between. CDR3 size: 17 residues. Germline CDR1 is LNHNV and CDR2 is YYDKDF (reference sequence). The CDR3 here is CATSRDLLTAVRSTIYF. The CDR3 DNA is TGTGCCACCAGCAGAGATCTCTTGACAGCCGTGAGGAGCACCATATATTTT.

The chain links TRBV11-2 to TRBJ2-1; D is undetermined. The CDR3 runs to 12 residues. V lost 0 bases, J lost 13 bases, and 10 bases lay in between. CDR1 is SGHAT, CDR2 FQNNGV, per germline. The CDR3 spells CASSLDRAGQFF. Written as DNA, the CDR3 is TGTGCCAGCAGCTTAGATCGGGCAGGACAGTTCTTC. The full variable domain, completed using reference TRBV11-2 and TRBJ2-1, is EAGVAQSPRYKIIEKRQSVAFWCNPISGHATLYWYQQILGQGPKLLIQFQNNGVVDDSQLPKDRFSAERLKGVDSTLKIQPAKLEDSAVYLCASSLDRAGQFFGPGTRLTVL.

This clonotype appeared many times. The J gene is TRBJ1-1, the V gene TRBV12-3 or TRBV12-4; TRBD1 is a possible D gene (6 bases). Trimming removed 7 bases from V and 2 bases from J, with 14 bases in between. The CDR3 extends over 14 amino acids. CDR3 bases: TGTGCCAGCAACTTCAGGGGTTATAACACTGAAGCTTTCTTT. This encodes CASNFRGYNTEAFF.

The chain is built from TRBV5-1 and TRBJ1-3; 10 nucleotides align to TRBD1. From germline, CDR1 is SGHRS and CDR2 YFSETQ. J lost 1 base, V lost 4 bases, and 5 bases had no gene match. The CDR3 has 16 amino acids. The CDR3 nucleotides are TGCGCCAGCAGCCACGGACAGGGGGGTTCTGGAAACACCATATATTTT. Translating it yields CASSHGQGGSGNTIYF.

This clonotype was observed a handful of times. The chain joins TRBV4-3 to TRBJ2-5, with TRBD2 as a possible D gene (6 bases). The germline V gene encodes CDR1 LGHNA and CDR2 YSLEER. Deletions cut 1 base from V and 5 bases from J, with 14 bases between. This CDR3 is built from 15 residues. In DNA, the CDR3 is TGCGCCAGCAGCCAAGTTGCGGGGTTTGGGGAGACCCAGTACTTC. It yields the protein CASSQVAGFGETQYF.

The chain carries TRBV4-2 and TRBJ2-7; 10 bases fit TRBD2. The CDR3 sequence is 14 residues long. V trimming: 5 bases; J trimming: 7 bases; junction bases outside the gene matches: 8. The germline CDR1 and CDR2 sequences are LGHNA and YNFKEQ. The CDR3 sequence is CASSSSGGFGEQYF. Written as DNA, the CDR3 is TGTGCCAGCAGCAGTAGCGGGGGGTTTGGTGAGCAGTACTTC.

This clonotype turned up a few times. The CDR3, as DNA: TGCAGTGCTAGTGGTCGCCAGTCCTACGAGCAGTACTTC. It is translated as CSASGRQSYEQYF. This chain links TRBV20-1 with TRBJ2-7; D call uncertain. CDR1 is DFQATT, CDR2 SNEGSKA, per germline (reference sequence). The V end lost 3 bases, the J end lost 1 base, and 10 bases lay between the germline ends. The CDR3 runs 13 residues.

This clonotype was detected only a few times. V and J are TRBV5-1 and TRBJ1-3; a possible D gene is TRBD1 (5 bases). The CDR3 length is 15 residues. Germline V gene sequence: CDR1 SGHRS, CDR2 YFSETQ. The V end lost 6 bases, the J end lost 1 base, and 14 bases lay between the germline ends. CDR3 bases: TGCGCCAGCATCCCCGACAGTGGGTCTGGAAACACCATATATTTT. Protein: CASIPDSGSGNTIYF.

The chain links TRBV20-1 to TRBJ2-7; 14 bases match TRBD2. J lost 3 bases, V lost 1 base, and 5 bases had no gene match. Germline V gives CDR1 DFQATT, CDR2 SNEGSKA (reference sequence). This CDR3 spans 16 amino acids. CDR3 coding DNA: TGCAGTGCTAGAGGGACTAGCGGGAGGTTGGTCTACGAGCAGTACTTC. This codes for CSARGTSGRLVYEQYF.

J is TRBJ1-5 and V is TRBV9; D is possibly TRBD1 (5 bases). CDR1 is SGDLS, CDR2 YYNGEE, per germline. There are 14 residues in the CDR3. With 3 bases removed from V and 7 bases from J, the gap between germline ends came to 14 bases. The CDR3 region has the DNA TGTGCCAGCAGCGAGGCAGGGCACGGGCAGCCCCAGCATTTT. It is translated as CASSEAGHGQPQHF.

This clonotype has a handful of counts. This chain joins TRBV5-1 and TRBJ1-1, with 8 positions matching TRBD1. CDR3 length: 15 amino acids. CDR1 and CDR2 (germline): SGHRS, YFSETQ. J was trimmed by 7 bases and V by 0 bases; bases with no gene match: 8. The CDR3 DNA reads TGCGCCAGCAGCTTGGTTCCAGGGGGCTCAGGTGAAGCTTTCTTT. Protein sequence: CASSLVPGGSGEAFF.

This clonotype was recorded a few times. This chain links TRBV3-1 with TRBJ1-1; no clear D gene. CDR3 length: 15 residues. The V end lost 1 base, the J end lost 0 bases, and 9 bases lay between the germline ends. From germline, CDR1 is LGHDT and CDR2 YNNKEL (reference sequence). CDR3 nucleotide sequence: TGTGCCAGCAGCCAAGTTGCCAGCTTGAACACTGAAGCTTTCTTT. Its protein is CASSQVASLNTEAFF.

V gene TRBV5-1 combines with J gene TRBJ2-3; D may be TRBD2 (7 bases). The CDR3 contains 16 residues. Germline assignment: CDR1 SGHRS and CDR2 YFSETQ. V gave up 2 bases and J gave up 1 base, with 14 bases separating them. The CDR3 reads CASSFYDGGRTDTQYF. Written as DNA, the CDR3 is TGCGCCAGCAGCTTCTATGACGGGGGGCGCACAGATACGCAGTATTTT.

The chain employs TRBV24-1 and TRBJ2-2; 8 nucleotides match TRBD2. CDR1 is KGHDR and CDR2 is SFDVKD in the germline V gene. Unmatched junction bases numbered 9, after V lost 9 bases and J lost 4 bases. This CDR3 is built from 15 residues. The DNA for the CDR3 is TGTGCCACCTCGACTACTAGCGGAGTCACCGGGGAGCTGTTTTTT. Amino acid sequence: CATSTTSGVTGELFF.

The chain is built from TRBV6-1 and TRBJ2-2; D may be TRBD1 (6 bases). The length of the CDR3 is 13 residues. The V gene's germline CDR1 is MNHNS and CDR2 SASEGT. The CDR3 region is CAIGRGNTGELFF. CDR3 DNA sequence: TGTGCTATTGGCAGGGGAAACACCGGGGAGCTGTTTTTT.